This TCR beta chain was identified during a study of T cells after yellow fever vaccination. Across the study: Preparing low-cell-number fractions relied on SMART-Seq v4 Ultra Low Input.

TCRdb passed the 5' RACE reads through MiXCR, listing each CDR3 protein once. Of about 310,000 distinct CDR3 sequences listed, roughly 4% are singletons. This clonotype was seen repeatedly, ten times or more. The CDR3 spans 18 residues. The V gene end was trimmed by 5 bases and the J gene end by 3 bases; junction bases not matched to a gene: 8. Germline V CDR1 and CDR2: MNHEY, SMNVEV (reference sequence). The J gene is TRBJ2-2, the V gene TRBV27; 14 bases agree with TRBD2. The sequence came from a man younger than 35 who received the YFV17D yellow fever vaccine. This specimen was PBMCs, taken on the day of the yellow fever booster vaccination. The CDR3 spells CASSLRTSGGIHTGELFF. The CDR3 DNA reads TGTGCCAGCAGTCTAAGGACTAGCGGGGGGATACACACCGGGGAGCTGTTTTTT.